The sequence of this T cell receptor beta chain was determined in a study of T cell repertoires in cytomegalovirus infection. This clonotype was seen a few times. The target antigen is unknown. Study conclusions and caveats: Public TCR beta family frequency separated CMV-and-HLA carriers, including in an independent cohort.

TCRdb used MiXCR to reprocess the reads, holding one entry per CDR3 protein. The sample has a few hundred thousand distinct CDR3 sequences, 9.5% seen once. Germline-derived CDR1 and CDR2 are MNHNS and SASEGT. This CDR3 has 13 amino acids. V was shortened by 6 bases and J by 7 bases, with 15 bases between the two germline ends. This chain connects TRBV6-1 to TRBJ1-1; tentatively, D is TRBD1 (6 bases). The sequenced sample consisted of PBMCs. This receptor was identified in a human donor in good health (CMV status not recorded). Some clones in this sample may be carry-over from other donors' samples. The CDR3 sequence is CASSARWTDEAFF. Here the CDR3 DNA reads TGTGCCAGCAGCGCACGCTGGACAGATGAAGCTTTCTTT.